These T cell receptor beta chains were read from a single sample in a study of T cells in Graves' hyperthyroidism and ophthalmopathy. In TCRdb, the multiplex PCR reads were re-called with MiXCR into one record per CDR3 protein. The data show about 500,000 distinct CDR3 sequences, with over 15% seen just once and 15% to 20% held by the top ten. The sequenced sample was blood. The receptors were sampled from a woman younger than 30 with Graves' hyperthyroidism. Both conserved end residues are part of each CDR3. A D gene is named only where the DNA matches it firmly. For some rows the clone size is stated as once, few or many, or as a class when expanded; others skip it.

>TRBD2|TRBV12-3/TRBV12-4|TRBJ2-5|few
CASSLLLADSYQETQYF
TGTGCCAGCAGTTTACTACTAGCGGACTCCTACCAAGAGACCCAGTACTTC
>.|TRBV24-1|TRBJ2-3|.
CATSDWTSTDTQYF
TGTGCCACCAGTGATTGGACTAGCACAGATACGCAGTATTTT
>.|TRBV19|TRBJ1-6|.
CASKDGFKSPLHF
TGTGCCAGTAAGGACGGCTTTAAATCACCCCTCCACTTT
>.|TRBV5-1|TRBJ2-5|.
CASSLSLARETLYF
TGCGCCAGCAGCTTGAGTTTAGCCCGGGAGACCCTGTACTTC
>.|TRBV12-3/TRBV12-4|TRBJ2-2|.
CASSLPELNTGELFF
TGTGCCAGCAGTTTACCAGAATTGAACACCGGGGAGCTGTTTTTT
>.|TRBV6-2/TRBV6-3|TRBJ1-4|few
CASSLYRATNEKLFF
TGTGCCAGCAGTCTCTACCGAGCAACTAATGAAAAACTGTTTTTT
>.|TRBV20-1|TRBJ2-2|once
CSARRPTREAGELFF
TGCAGTGCTAGACGCCCGACAAGGGAGGCCGGGGAGCTGTTTTTT
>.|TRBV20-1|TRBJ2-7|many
CSASSQQSIGEQYF
TGCAGTGCTAGTTCGCAGCAGAGCATCGGCGAGCAGTACTTC
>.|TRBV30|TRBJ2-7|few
CAWSPYRLVYSYEQYF
TGTGCCTGGAGCCCTTACCGACTAGTTTACTCCTACGAGCAGTACTTC
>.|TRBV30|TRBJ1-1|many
CAWTDGPEAFF
TGTGCCTGGACTGACGGTCCTGAAGCTTTCTTT
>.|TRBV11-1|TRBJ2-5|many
CASSAPEDTQYF
TGTGCCAGCAGCGCGCCGGAGGACACCCAGTACTTC
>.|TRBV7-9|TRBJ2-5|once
CASPKETQYF
TGTGCCAGCCCTAAAGAGACCCAGTACTTC
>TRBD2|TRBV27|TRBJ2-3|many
CASSPYPGTSGTTTDTQYF
TGTGCCAGCAGTCCATACCCCGGGACTAGCGGGACCACCACAGATACGCAGTATTTT
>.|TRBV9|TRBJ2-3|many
CASSLDVSGSTDTQYF
TGTGCCAGCAGCCTTGACGTTAGCGGAAGCACAGATACGCAGTATTTT
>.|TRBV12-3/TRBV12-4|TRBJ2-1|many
CASTPGDPGVDEQFF
TGTGCCAGCACCCCAGGGGACCCCGGGGTCGATGAGCAGTTCTTC
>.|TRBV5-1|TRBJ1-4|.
CASSSTGSRRNEKLFF
TGCGCCAGCAGCTCGACGGGATCCCGCCGTAATGAAAAACTGTTTTTT
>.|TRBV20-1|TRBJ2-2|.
CSARELASDTGELFF
TGCAGTGCTAGAGAGCTAGCGTCGGACACCGGGGAGCTGTTTTTT
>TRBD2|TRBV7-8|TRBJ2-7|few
CASSVILVASGGAGEQYF
TGTGCCAGCAGCGTAATTTTAGTGGCTAGCGGGGGGGCCGGCGAGCAGTACTTC
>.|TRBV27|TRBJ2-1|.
CASSPRGGNNEQFF
TGTGCCAGCAGTCCCAGGGGAGGGAACAATGAGCAGTTCTTC
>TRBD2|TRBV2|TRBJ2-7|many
CASSGRDNGHEQYF
TGTGCCAGCAGCGGGAGGGACAATGGTCACGAGCAGTACTTC
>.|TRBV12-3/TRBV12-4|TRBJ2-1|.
CASEGWGGPKNEQFF
TGTGCCAGCGAAGGGTGGGGGGGGCCCAAGAATGAGCAGTTCTTC
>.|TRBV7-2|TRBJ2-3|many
CASSLAGSRTDTQYF
TGTGCCAGCAGCTTAGCGGGATCGCGCACAGATACGCAGTATTTT
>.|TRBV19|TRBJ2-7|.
CASTTSGGNYEQYF
TGTGCCAGTACTACAAGCGGCGGGAACTACGAGCAGTACTTC
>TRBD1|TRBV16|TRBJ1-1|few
CASSQKQGANTEAFF
TGTGCCAGCAGCCAAAAACAGGGGGCGAACACTGAAGCTTTCTTT
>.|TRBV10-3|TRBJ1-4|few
CAISGDGGANEKLFF
TGTGCCATCAGCGGAGATGGTGGGGCTAATGAAAAACTGTTTTTT
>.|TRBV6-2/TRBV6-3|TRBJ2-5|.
CASSWIPGEGQETQYF
TGTGCCAGCAGTTGGATCCCAGGGGAAGGACAAGAGACCCAGTACTTC
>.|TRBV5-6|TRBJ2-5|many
CASSFVGASTQYF
TGTGCCAGCAGCTTCGTAGGAGCCTCGACCCAGTACTTC
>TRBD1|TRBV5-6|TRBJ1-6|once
CASSVGPRGQSPLHF
TGTGCCAGCAGCGTGGGGCCCAGGGGGCAATCACCCCTCCACTTT
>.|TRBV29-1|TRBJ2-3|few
CSVAGLSGPNTDTQYF
TGCAGCGTTGCCGGTCTTAGCGGACCAAACACAGATACGCAGTATTTT
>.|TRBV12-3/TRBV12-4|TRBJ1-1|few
CASSLMGGMNTEAFF
TGTGCCAGCAGTTTAATGGGAGGCATGAACACTGAAGCTTTCTTT
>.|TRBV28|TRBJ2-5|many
CASSLRDFQETQYF
TGTGCCAGCAGCCTCCGGGACTTCCAAGAGACCCAGTACTTC
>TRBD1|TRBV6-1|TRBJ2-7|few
CASSRDPTGFYEQYF
TGTGCCAGCAGCCGAGATCCGACAGGGTTCTACGAGCAGTACTTC
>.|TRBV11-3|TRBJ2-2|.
CASSLVGEGTGELFF
TGTGCCAGCAGCTTAGTGGGAGAGGGCACCGGGGAGCTGTTTTTT
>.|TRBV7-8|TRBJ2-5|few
CASSLIRGPQETQYF
TGTGCCAGCAGCTTAATACGGGGGCCCCAAGAGACCCAGTACTTC
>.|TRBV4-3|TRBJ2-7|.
CASSQDEGTGSYEQYF
TGCGCCAGCAGCCAAGATGAGGGGACGGGCTCCTACGAGCAGTACTTC
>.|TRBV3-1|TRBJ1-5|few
CASSQDPAGNQPQHF
TGTGCCAGCAGCCAAGATCCGGCTGGCAATCAGCCCCAGCATTTT
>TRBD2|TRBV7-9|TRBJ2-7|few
CASSPRVAGFGEQYF
TGTGCCAGCAGCCCCCGGGTAGCGGGGTTCGGCGAGCAGTACTTC
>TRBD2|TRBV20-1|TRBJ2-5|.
CSAPIAGEETQYF
TGCAGTGCTCCAATAGCGGGGGAAGAGACCCAGTACTTC
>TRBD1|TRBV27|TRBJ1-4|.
CAISGDRVGEKLFF
TGTGCCATCAGTGGTGACAGGGTAGGGGAAAAACTGTTTTTT
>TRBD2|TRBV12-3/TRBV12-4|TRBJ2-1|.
CASRITSGGRADNEQFF
TGTGCCAGCAGAATCACTAGCGGGGGGCGGGCAGACAATGAGCAGTTCTTC
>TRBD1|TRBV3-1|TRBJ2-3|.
CASSLGQAAGTDTQYF
TGTGCCAGCAGCCTTGGACAGGCGGCCGGCACAGATACGCAGTATTTT
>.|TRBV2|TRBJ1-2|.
CASRADSLYGYTF
TGTGCCAGCAGGGCTGACAGTCTCTATGGCTACACCTTC
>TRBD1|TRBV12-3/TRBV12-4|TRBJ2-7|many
CASRDRAHFYEQYF
TGTGCCAGCAGGGACAGGGCACACTTCTACGAGCAGTACTTC
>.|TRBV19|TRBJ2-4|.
CASNPGSWAKNIQYF
TGTGCCAGTAATCCAGGGAGTTGGGCCAAAAACATTCAGTACTTC
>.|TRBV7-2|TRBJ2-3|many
CASSLVAVSDTQYF
TGTGCCAGCAGCTTAGTGGCGGTATCAGATACGCAGTATTTT
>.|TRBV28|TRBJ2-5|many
CASSSGRFQETQYF
TGTGCCAGCAGTTCGGGACGGTTCCAAGAGACCCAGTACTTC
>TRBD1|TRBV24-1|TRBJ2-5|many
CATSGLTDRGGETQYF
TGTGCCACCAGTGGTCTAACGGACAGGGGCGGCGAGACCCAGTACTTC
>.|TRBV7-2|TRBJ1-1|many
CASSPTPMSTEAFF
TGTGCCAGCAGCCCCACCCCGATGAGCACTGAAGCTTTCTTT
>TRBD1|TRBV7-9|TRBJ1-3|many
CASRKTGVGNTIYF
TGTGCCAGCAGGAAGACAGGGGTGGGAAACACCATATATTTT
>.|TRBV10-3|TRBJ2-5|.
CAISDPTGTMETQYF
TGTGCCATCAGTGACCCCACGGGAACCATGGAGACCCAGTACTTC
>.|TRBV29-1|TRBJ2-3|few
CSVEWLARDTQYF
TGCAGCGTTGAGTGGTTAGCGAGAGATACGCAGTATTTT
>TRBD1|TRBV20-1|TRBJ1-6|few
CSARQGSYNSPLHF
TGCAGTGCAAGACAGGGTTCCTATAATTCACCCCTCCACTTT
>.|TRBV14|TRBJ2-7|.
CASSQFTGNYEQYF
TGTGCCAGCAGCCAGTTTACAGGGAACTACGAGCAGTACTTC
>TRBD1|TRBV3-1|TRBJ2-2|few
CASSFGTGNTGELFF
TGTGCCAGCAGCTTCGGGACAGGGAACACCGGGGAGCTGTTTTTT
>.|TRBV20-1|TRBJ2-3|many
CSARVDGTDTQYF
TGCAGTGCTAGAGTGGACGGAACAGATACGCAGTATTTT